The subject of this entry is one TCR beta chain. CDR1 is MGHRA and CDR2 is YSYEKL in the germline V gene. The trim removed 3 bases at V and 5 bases at J, leaving 6 bases unmatched. This CDR3 comprises 15 residues. This specimen comes from a study of blood T cell repertoires in COVID-19. Overall study: Acute-phase and convalescent COVID-19 samples originated in the United States, Italy and Spain. PBMCs, B-cell-depleted T cells, or T cells were the source of the cDNA or gDNA that made up the material.

Per the original data handling: Estimates of nucleated cell counts were drawn from the amplification of reference gene primers. Produced via immunoSEQ multiplex PCR; TCRdb's table is partial and in-frame only. That table gives V, J and clone size, and the DNA gave D and trimming. The table shows a few hundred thousand clones, with roughly 85% occurring only once. The source of this sequence is a woman between 70 and 85 years old with acute or convalescent COVID-19. The source material was peripheral blood. The chain recombines TRBV4-1 with TRBJ1-5, with 8 nucleotides matching TRBD1. Here the CDR3 DNA reads TGCGCCAGCAGCCAGTCCGGGACAGGCCATCAGCCCCAGCATTTT. This translates into CASSQSGTGHQPQHF.